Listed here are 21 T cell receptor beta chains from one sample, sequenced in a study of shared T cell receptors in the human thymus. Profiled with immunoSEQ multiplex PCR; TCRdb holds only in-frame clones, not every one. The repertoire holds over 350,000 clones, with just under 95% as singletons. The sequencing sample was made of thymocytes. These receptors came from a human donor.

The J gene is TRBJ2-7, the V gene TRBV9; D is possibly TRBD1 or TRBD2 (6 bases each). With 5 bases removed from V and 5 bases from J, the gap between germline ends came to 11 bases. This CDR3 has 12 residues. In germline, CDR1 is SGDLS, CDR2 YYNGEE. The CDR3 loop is CASSPGDNEQYF. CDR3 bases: TGTGCCAGCAGTCCGGGGGACAACGAGCAGTACTTC.

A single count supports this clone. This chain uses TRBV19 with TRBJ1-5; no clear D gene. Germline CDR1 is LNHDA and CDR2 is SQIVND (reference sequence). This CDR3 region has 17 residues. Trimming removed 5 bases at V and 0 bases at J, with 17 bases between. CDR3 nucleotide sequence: TGTGCCAGTAGTGTTCCTGCAGAAACCCATAGCAATCAGCCCCAGCATTTT. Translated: CASSVPAETHSNQPQHF.

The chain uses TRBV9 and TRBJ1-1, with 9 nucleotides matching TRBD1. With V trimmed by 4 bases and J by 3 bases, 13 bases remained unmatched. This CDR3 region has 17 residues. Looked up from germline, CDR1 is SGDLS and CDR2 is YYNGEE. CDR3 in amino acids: CASSPRPGTGYDTEAFF. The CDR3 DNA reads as TGTGCCAGCAGCCCGCGTCCCGGGACAGGGTATGACACTGAAGCTTTCTTT.

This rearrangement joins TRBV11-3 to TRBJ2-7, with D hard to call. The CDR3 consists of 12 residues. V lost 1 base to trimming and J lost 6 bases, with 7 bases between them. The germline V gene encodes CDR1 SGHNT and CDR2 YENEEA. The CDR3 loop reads CASSLANSEQYF. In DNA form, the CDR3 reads TGTGCCAGCAGCTTAGCTAATAGCGAGCAGTACTTC.

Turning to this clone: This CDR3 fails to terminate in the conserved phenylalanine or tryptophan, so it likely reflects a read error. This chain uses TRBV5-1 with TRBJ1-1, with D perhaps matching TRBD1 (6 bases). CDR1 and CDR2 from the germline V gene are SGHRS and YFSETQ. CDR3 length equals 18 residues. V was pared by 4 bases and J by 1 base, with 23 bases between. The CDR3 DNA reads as TGCGCCAGCAGCCTAGGCAGGGTGGGGGCGCTCAGGAACACTGAAGCTTTCCTT. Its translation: CASSLGRVGALRNTEAFL.

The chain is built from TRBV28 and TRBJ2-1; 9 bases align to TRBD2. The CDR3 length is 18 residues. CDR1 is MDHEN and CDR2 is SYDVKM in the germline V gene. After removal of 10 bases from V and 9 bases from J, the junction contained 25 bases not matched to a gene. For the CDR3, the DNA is TGTGCCACTTCCCCTAACTCACTAGCGGGCCTTCGAACGGCTGAGCAGTTCTTC. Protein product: CATSPNSLAGLRTAEQFF.

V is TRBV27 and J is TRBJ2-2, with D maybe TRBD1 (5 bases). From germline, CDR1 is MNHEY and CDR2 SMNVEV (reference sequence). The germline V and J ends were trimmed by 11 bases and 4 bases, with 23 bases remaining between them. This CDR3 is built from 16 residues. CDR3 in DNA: TGTGCCGGACAACCTCCGGGCGTGTCGCCCACCGGGGAGCTGTTTTTT. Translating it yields CAGQPPGVSPTGELFF.

CDR3 region: CASSPRQGADTEAFF. CDR3 bases: TGTGCCAGCAGTCCCCGACAGGGGGCGGACACTGAAGCTTTCTTT. The chain recombines TRBV27 with TRBJ1-1; 10 positions match TRBD1. The CDR3 length is 15 residues. J was trimmed by 3 bases and V by 5 bases; bases with no gene match: 6. Germline CDR1 and CDR2: MNHEY and SMNVEV (reference sequence).

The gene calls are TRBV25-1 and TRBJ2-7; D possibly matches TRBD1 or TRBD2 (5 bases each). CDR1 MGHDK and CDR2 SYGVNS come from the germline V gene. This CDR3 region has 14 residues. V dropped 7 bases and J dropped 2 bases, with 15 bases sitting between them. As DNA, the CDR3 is TGTGCCAGCATGGGACGGGGTGTCCCCTACGAGCAGTACTTC. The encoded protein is CASMGRGVPYEQYF.

The DNA of the CDR3 is TGCGCCAGCAGCTTGGTCGGACACCAAGCCTACGAGCAGTACTTC. This gives the protein CASSLVGHQAYEQYF. The chain combines TRBV5-1 with TRBJ2-7; perhaps TRBD1 as D (5 bases). The CDR3 is 15 residues long. From germline, CDR1 is SGHRS and CDR2 YFSETQ. Trimming shortened V by 0 bases and J by 2 bases, and 12 bases separated the two germline ends.

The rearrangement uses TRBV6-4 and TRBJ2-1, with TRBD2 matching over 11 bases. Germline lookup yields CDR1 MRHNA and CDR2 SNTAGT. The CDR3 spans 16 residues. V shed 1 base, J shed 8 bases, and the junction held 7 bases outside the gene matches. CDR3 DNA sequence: TGTGCCAGCAGTGACTTGGCTAGCGGGAGGTATTATGAGCAGTTCTTC. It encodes CASSDLASGRYYEQFF.

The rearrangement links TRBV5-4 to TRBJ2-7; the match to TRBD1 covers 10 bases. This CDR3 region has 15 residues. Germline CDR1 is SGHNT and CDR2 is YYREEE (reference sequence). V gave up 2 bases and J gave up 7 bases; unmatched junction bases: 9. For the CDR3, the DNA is TGTGCCAGCAGCTTCCGGGACAGGGGTACGGGTGAGCAGTACTTC. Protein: CASSFRDRGTGEQYF.

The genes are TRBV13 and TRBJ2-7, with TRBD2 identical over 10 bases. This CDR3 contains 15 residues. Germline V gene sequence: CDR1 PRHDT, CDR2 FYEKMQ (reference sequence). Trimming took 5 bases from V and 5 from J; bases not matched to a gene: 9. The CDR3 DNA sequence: TGTGCCAGCAGCCCCTATAGCGGGAGGACCCACGAGCAGTACTTC. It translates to CASSPYSGRTHEQYF.

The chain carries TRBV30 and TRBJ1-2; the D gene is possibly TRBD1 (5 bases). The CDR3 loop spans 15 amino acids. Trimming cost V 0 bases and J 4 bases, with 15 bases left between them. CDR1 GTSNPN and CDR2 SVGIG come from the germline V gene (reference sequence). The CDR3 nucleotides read TGTGCCTGGAGTGTTCGGGGACTCAGAACCTATGGCTACACCTTC. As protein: CAWSVRGLRTYGYTF.

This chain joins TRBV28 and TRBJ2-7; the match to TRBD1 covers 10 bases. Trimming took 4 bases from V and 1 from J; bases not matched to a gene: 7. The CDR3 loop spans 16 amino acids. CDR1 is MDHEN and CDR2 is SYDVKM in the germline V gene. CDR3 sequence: CASSSPDRGRSYEQYF. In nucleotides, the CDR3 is TGTGCCAGCAGTTCCCCGGACAGGGGGAGGTCCTACGAGCAGTACTTC.

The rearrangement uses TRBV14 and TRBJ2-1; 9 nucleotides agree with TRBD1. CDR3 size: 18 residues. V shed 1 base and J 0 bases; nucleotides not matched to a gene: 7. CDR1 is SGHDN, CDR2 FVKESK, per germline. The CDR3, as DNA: TGTGCCAGCAGCCAAGCTGATTCGACAGGGGGCTCCTACAATGAGCAGTTCTTC. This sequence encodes CASSQADSTGGSYNEQFF.

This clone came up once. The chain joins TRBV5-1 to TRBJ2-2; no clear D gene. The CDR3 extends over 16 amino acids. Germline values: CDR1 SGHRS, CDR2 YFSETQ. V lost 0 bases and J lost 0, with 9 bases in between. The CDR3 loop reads CASSLAVASNTGELFF. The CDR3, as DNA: TGCGCCAGCAGCTTGGCCGTAGCTTCGAACACCGGGGAGCTGTTTTTT.

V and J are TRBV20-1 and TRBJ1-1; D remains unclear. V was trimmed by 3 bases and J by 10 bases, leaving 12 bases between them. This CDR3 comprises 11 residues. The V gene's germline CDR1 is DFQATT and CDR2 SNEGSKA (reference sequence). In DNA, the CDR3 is TGCAGTGCTAGGAAGGAACGGGGAGCTTTCTTT. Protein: CSARKERGAFF.

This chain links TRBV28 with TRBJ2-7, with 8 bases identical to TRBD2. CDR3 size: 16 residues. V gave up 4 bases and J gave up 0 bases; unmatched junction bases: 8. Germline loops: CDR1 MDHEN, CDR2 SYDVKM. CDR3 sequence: CASSSISGGHSYEQYF. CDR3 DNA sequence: TGTGCCAGCAGTTCGATCAGCGGGGGTCACTCCTACGAGCAGTACTTC.

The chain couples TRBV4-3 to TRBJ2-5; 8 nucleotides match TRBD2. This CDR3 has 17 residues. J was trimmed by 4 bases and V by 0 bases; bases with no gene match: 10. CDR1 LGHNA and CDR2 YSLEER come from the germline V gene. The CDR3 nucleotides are TGCGCCAGCAGCCAAGAAGAGGGACGGGAGGGGATAGAGACCCAGTACTTC. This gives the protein CASSQEEGREGIETQYF.

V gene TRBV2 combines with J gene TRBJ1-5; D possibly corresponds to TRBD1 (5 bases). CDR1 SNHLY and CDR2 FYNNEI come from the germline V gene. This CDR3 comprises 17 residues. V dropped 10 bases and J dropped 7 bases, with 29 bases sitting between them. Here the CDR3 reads CATGGSGTGGHGQPQHF. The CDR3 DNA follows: TGTGCCACCGGGGGATCGGGTACAGGCGGGCATGGGCAGCCCCAGCATTTT.